The clone carrying this T cell receptor beta chain was detected ten times or more. Its antigen is unknown. Naive CD4+ T cells were purified with Tregs depleted by CD25. Constant-region reverse primers amplified full-length variable regions, followed by semi-nested Nested Universal Primer A PCR. One entry per CDR3 protein, called by TCRdb with MiXCR from the 5' RACE reads. This sample has roughly 40,000 distinct CDR3 sequences; 18% occur once, and the top ten carry approximately 3%. Regarding the study as a whole: The larger cohort examined one V-J beta rearrangement, not whole repertoires.

Sequencing input: naive CD4+ T cells sorted from a lymph node. Subset meaning: naive CD4+ T cells, CD4+CD45RA+CD25-. The receptor was derived from a female donor with breast cancer.

CDR3 sequence (DNA): TGTGCCAGCAGCTTAACAGTCTACCCCTACAATGAGCAGTTCTTC. It is translated as CASSLTVYPYNEQFF. The V call is TRBV7-3, the J call TRBJ2-1; D gene ambiguous. The CDR3 contains 15 residues. V lost 0 bases and J 2 bases, leaving 8 bases between the germline ends. CDR1 is SGHTA, CDR2 FQGTGA, per germline.